The 5 T cell receptor beta chains below come from one sample, sequenced in a study of blood T cell repertoires in COVID-19. Only in-frame clones appear in the TCRdb table, and some are missing; sequencing was by immunoSEQ multiplex PCR. The table shows some 25,000 clones, with about 92% occurring only once. The sequenced sample was peripheral blood. These receptors were taken from a man between 65 and 85 years old with active COVID-19.

The rearrangement uses TRBV2 and TRBJ2-1; a possible D gene is TRBD1 (5 bases). The CDR3 contains 13 residues. V lost 10 bases, J lost 4 bases, and 14 bases lay in between. Looked up from germline, CDR1 is SNHLY and CDR2 is FYNNEI. For the CDR3, the DNA is TGTGCCACAAAAGGGGCCGAATACAATGAGCAGTTCTTC. As protein: CATKGAEYNEQFF. Together with reference TRBV2 and TRBJ2-1, the CDR3 gives the full variable domain: EPEVTQTPSHQVTQMGQEVILRCVPISNHLYFYWYRQILGQKVEFLVSFYNNEISEKSEIFDDQFSVERPDGSNFTLKIRSTKLEDSAMYFCATKGAEYNEQFFGPGTRLTVL.

The V call is TRBV28, the J call TRBJ1-4; TRBD1 agrees at 8 bases. The CDR3 totals 14 residues. Unmatched junction bases numbered 5, after V lost 5 bases and J lost 6 bases. Looked up from germline, CDR1 is MDHEN and CDR2 is SYDVKM. The CDR3 loop is CASSPGQAHEKLFF. CDR3 coding DNA: TGTGCCAGCAGTCCGGGACAGGCCCATGAAAAACTGTTTTTT.

This rearrangement joins TRBV19 to TRBJ2-7; 9 bases agree with TRBD1. V lost 5 bases to trimming and J lost 2 bases; unmatched junction nucleotides: 7. The CDR3 spans 15 residues. From germline, CDR1 is LNHDA and CDR2 SQIVND (reference sequence). Here the CDR3 reads CASSLGQGLTYEQYF. The CDR3 bases are TGTGCCAGTAGTTTGGGACAGGGACTAACCTACGAGCAGTACTTC.

The chain combines TRBV18 with TRBJ2-7, with 7 bases that match TRBD2. J lost 5 bases, V lost 3 bases, and 10 bases had no gene match. CDR1 is KGHSH, CDR2 LQKENI, per germline. This CDR3 has 15 residues. The CDR3, as DNA: TGTGCCAGCTCACCCTGGCCTGGGGGGGTCAACGAGCAGTACTTC. It translates to CASSPWPGGVNEQYF.

V gene TRBV6-2 or TRBV6-3 combines with J gene TRBJ2-7; a weak D match, TRBD1 (5 bases). The CDR3 consists of 13 residues. CDR1 is MNHEY and CDR2 is SVGEGT in the germline V gene. V lost 3 bases and J lost 10, with 16 bases in between. The CDR3 DNA follows: TGTGCCAGCAGTTATCAGGGATCCATTCTTCAGTACTTC. Its translation: CASSYQGSILQYF.